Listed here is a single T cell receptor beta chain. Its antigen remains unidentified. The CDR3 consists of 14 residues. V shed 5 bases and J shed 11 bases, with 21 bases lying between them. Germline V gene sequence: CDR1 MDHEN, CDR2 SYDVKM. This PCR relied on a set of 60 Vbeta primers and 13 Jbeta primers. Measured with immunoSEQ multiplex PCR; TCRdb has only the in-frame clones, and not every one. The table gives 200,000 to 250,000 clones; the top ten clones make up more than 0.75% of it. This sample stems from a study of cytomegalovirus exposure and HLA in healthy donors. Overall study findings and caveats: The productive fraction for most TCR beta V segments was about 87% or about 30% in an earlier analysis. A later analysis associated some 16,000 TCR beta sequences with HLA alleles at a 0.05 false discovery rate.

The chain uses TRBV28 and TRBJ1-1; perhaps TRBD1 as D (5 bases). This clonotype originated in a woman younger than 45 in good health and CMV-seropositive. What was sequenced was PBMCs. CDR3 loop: CASSTRRGGIAAFF. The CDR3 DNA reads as TGTGCCAGCAGTACGAGGAGGGGAGGGATTGCGGCTTTCTTT.